This T cell receptor (beta chain) was retrieved from a study of shared clonotypes between healthy human individuals (dated by TCRdb to the early 2020s). About the study as a whole: The cohort included three men and a couple of women between 18 and 49 years of age. For each donor, three plates each were used for CD4 naive and CD4 memory, two plates were used for CD8 naive, and one plate was used for CD8 memory. To estimate repertoire size and how much clonotypes are shared between individuals, the study performed deep sequencing of blood TCR repertoires from a few healthy adults. To increase sequencing depth and limit assay-specific biases, TCR repertoire library preparation and sequencing were carried out by different laboratories using diverse techniques. Per donor, leukapheresis produced somewhere between about 0.9 and 9.5 billion PBMCs. General conclusions and limits of the study: Sampling was limited to blood, and TCR repertoires in tissue likely differ from TCR repertoires in blood. Based on pairwise subsampling, the degree of clonotype sharing among donors was expected to be affected by sequencing depth. Compared with non-shared clonotypes, the clonotypes found in all four sorted-subset donors had higher generation probabilities. Even with the large sequencing depth, rarefaction of the sorted-subset datasets indicated that sequencing was incomplete. Sharing across several donors was observed for about 5% of naive CD4, over 3% of naive CD8, 2% to 2.5% of memory CD4, and around 0.4% of memory CD8 clonotypes. Larger estimated clonotype richness was generally found for naive subsets than for memory subsets. The small number of donors limited the genetic and exposure-history diversity represented.

TCR CDR3 regions were amplified from genomic DNA by multiplex PCR using the deep immunoSEQ assay. Extracted genomic DNA from each cell subset was distributed evenly across all wells of several immunoSEQ 96-well plates, and each plate was treated as a replicate. For sorted subsets, around 0.2 ug of genomic DNA, equivalent to 25,000 to 35,000 T cell genomes, went into each replicate PCR. The purified libraries were quantified using a Qubit 3.0 fluorometer, sized with a Bioanalyzer 2100, and then quantified again using the KAPA Library Quantification kit. Every immunoSEQ 96-well plate was sequenced on a dedicated single-read 150-cycle Illumina NextSeq 550 flow cell. Per the authors' processing: Because the immunoSEQ output included only junctional sequences and no quality scores, the filtering could not be the same as the filtering used for full-length reads. To assign V/J genes and CDR3, sequences were annotated against IMGT germline references using PyIR, a Python wrapper for IgBLAST v1.9. Reads were filtered out if the reads had weak V/J assignments (E-value above 1e-6), no CDR3, stop codons, out-of-frame junctions, or ambiguous translated residues. V3J clonotypes were defined as sequences sharing the same inferred V gene, J gene, and CDR3 amino acid sequence. Percentage overlap between repertoires was computed as shared unique clonotypes divided by the size of the smaller repertoire. RTK rarefaction, the Chao1 estimator, and Recon v2.1 estimates of unobserved clonotypes were used to assess repertoire richness. Generation probabilities were computed with OLGA for all TCRbeta clonotypes obtained by the gDNA method from a handful of donors. TCRdb holds this immuneACCESS table with in-frame rearrangements only. Some clones are missing; in checked studies, unresolved V genes explain under half, and the rest has no known cause. The DNA was the basis for D and trimming; V, J and clone size are from that table. This sample holds some 2,400,000 clones; around 95% were observed only once. The leading ten clones occupy 0.13% of the sample.

The germline V gene sets CDR1 to SGHTA and CDR2 to FQGTGA. Trimming costs V 2 bases and J 4 bases, and their ends lie 9 bases apart. The CDR3 contains 13 residues, cysteine and phenylalanine counted. Only the CDR3 DNA is retained, 39 bases long and in frame from the first base. About this clone: Its specific antigen is unknown. Base quality data are lacking; no much larger clone is found one base away.

Donors were healthy HIV-negative adults with no recently reported acute infections or vaccinations. Every donor was a Caucasian adult residing in Nashville, Tennessee, USA. Magnetic negative selection was used to enrich CD4+ T cells, after which naive cells were positively selected on CD45RA and the negative fraction became the memory subset. Blood was obtained by leukapheresis, after which PBMCs were separated by Ficoll-Histopaque density gradient centrifugation and cryopreserved in liquid nitrogen vapor phase. Purity and quantity of every magnetically sorted T cell population were checked by analytical flow cytometry. Each sorted fraction had its genomic DNA isolated and then quantified by UV absorbance on a Nanodrop 2000c.

Sequences were obtained from naive CD4+ T cells sorted from blood. The cell subset or site label corresponds to: CD45RA+ positively selected. This receptor was taken from a man between 18 and 35 years old in good health. This receptor chain uses TRBV7-3 and TRBJ2-7, and TRBD2 may be the D gene, going by 5 matching bases. The DNA is TGTGCCAGCAGCTTAGAGGGCGGGTACGAGCAGTACTTC. It encodes CASSLEGGYEQYF.